The 25 T cell receptor beta chains given below trace back to one sample, sequenced in a study of blood T cell repertoires in COVID-19 (dated by TCRdb to 2020 to 2021). The library was obtained by the immunoSEQ multiplex PCR assay. Here the immuneACCESS table is served through TCRdb, limited to in-frame sequences with V and J called. Missing clones are a known gap in these copies; in checked studies unresolved V genes cover under half, and the rest lacks a known reason. The sample table contains nearly 350,000 clones; only one count was recorded for more than 70% of them. The ten largest make up about 7.3% of the sample. Material: peripheral blood. Source of these receptors: a woman aged 70-85 years with COVID-19, enrolled during active disease.

The chain carries TRBV5-8 and TRBJ1-3; D is unclear. V lost 4 bases to trimming and J lost 4 bases, with 9 bases between them. This CDR3 is built from 13 residues. Per the germline V gene, CDR1 is SGHTS and CDR2 is YDEGEE. CDR3 bases: TGTGCCAGCAGCAAAGACTGGGGAAACACCATATATTTT. Protein sequence: CASSKDWGNTIYF.

The chain has TRBV19 and TRBJ2-7; TRBD2 agrees at 12 bases. The CDR3 is 18 amino acids. The trim removed 4 bases at V and 5 bases at J, leaving 15 bases unmatched. Germline CDR1 is LNHDA and CDR2 is SQIVND (reference sequence). The CDR3, as DNA: TGTGCCAGTAGTAAGGGGCTAGCGGGGGGGCCGAGGCTTAACGAGCAGTACTTC. Its protein product is CASSKGLAGGPRLNEQYF.

This clone was counted only a few times. J is TRBJ2-1 and V is TRBV12-5, with a tentative D call TRBD2 (5 bases). Germline values: CDR1 LGHNT, CDR2 FRNRAP. CDR3 length: 13 residues. Trimming cost V 0 bases and J 10 bases, with 10 bases left between them. The CDR3 nucleotides read TGTGCTAGTGGTTTGGTATATGAGGGAGAGCAGTTCTTC. It translates to CASGLVYEGEQFF.

V is TRBV5-4 and J is TRBJ1-5; D is perhaps TRBD1 (5 bases). In germline, CDR1 is SGHNT, CDR2 YYREEE (reference sequence). V shed 4 bases and J shed 9 bases, with 17 bases lying between them. This CDR3 region has 14 residues. The CDR3: CASSEEGREGPQHF. The CDR3 DNA is TGTGCCAGCAGCGAGGAGGGACGGGAAGGGCCCCAGCATTTT.

The rearrangement uses TRBV5-1 and TRBJ1-2, with D possibly matching TRBD1 (5 bases). Germline-derived CDR1 and CDR2 are SGHRS and YFSETQ. This CDR3 has 13 amino acids. V lost 0 bases, J lost 7 bases, and 10 bases lay in between. The CDR3 nucleotides read TGCGCCAGCAGCTTGGGACAGCCCTTTGGCTACACCTTC. Its translation: CASSLGQPFGYTF.

The chain combines TRBV12-3 or TRBV12-4 with TRBJ1-1; 8 bases agree with TRBD1. This CDR3 is 13 amino acids long. The V and J ends lost 7 bases and 6 bases, in that order; junction bases with no gene match: 7. CDR3 nucleotide sequence: TGTGCCAGCATTCTACAGGGGGTCTCTGAAGCTTTCTTT. This gives the protein CASILQGVSEAFF.

The V gene is TRBV28, the J gene TRBJ2-7; tentatively, D is TRBD2 (5 bases). The germline gives CDR1 MDHEN, CDR2 SYDVKM. V was clipped by 6 bases and J by 3 bases, with 15 bases between them. CDR3 length equals 14 residues. The chain's CDR3 is CASSASGKVYEQYF. For the CDR3, the DNA is TGTGCCAGCAGCGCCTCCGGGAAGGTCTACGAGCAGTACTTC.

V gene TRBV18 combines with J gene TRBJ1-2, with a weak D call TRBD1 (5 bases). V lost 0 bases to trimming and J lost 8 bases, with 13 bases between them. There are 14 residues in the CDR3. Germline CDR1 and CDR2: KGHSH and LQKENI. CDR3 nucleotide sequence: TGTGCCAGCTCACCACCCAGCAGGGTAGGCGGCTACACCTTC. Amino acids: CASSPPSRVGGYTF.

The chain uses TRBV12-5 and TRBJ1-1, with D possibly being TRBD1 (6 bases). The CDR3 extends over 14 amino acids. Germline V lookup: CDR1 LGHNT, CDR2 FRNRAP. With 1 base removed from V and 3 bases from J, the gap between germline ends came to 9 bases. The CDR3 DNA reads as TGTGCTAGTGGTTTGGCAGGGGATGACACTGAAGCTTTCTTT. Protein sequence: CASGLAGDDTEAFF.

This chain links TRBV30 with TRBJ1-3; D is undetermined. The germline V gene encodes CDR1 GTSNPN and CDR2 SVGIG (reference sequence). The V end lost 5 bases, the J end lost 4 bases, and 9 bases lay between the germline ends. The CDR3 spans 12 residues. In nucleotides, the CDR3 is TGTGCCTGGGCCGACACGGGAAACACCATATATTTT. It is translated as CAWADTGNTIYF.

This chain uses TRBV5-1 with TRBJ1-2; D perhaps matches TRBD1 (6 bases). This CDR3 contains 13 residues. The germline gives CDR1 SGHRS, CDR2 YFSETQ. V was cut by 2 bases and J by 8 bases, with 13 bases left in between. The CDR3 reads CASSFSGERGYTF. The CDR3 DNA sequence: TGCGCCAGCAGCTTTTCAGGGGAACGGGGCTACACCTTC.

The chain links TRBV7-9 to TRBJ1-1; 8 nucleotides line up with TRBD1. The germline V gene encodes CDR1 SEHNR and CDR2 FQNEAQ (reference sequence). J lost 3 bases, V lost 5 bases, and 5 bases had no gene match. CDR3 size: 14 residues. CDR3 DNA: TGTGCCAGCAGCCGAGGGACAGGATACACTGAAGCTTTCTTT. This encodes CASSRGTGYTEAFF.

The CDR3 nucleotides are TGTGCCAGTAGTACACAGGGGTTCCGGTTCTTC. This codes for CASSTQGFRFF. This rearrangement joins TRBV19 to TRBJ2-1; 7 bases are a match to TRBD1. CDR1 and CDR2 (germline): LNHDA, SQIVND (reference sequence). V gave up 4 bases and J gave up 15 bases; unmatched junction bases: 6. This CDR3 is built from 11 residues.

V and J are TRBV18 and TRBJ2-7, with 8 bases that match TRBD2. The junction had 9 bases not matched to a gene; V was cut back by 2 bases and J by 3 bases. Germline-derived CDR1 and CDR2 are KGHSH and LQKENI. The CDR3 spans 16 residues. CDR3 coding DNA: TGTGCCAGCTCACCAATGGGGCCTAGCGGGTTCTACGAGCAGTACTTC. Translation: CASSPMGPSGFYEQYF.

The gene calls are TRBV7-6 and TRBJ1-4; TRBD1 matches at 7 bases. CDR1 SGHVS and CDR2 FNYEAQ come from the germline V gene. The trim removed 2 bases at V and 4 bases at J, leaving 1 base unmatched. The CDR3 covers 14 residues. The CDR3 bases are TGTGCCAGCAGCTTAACAGGGGTTAATGAAAAACTGTTTTTT. Protein product: CASSLTGVNEKLFF. Full variable domain (remainder filled in from reference TRBV7-6 and TRBJ1-4): GAGVSQSPRYKVTKRGQDVALRCDPISGHVSLYWYRQALGQGPEFLTYFNYEAQQDKSGLPNDRFSAERPEGSISTLTIQRTEQRDSAMYRCASSLTGVNEKLFFGSGTQLSVL.

Note on this clone: This CDR3 is also generated by other DNA sequences in the sample. The J gene is TRBJ1-2, the V gene TRBV2; perhaps TRBD1 as D (6 bases). The CDR3 contains 13 residues. CDR1 SNHLY and CDR2 FYNNEI come from the germline V gene. V lost 6 bases and J lost 1, with 9 bases in between. CDR3: CASRRGGNYGYTF. CDR3 DNA: TGTGCCAGCAGGAGGGGGGGTAACTATGGCTACACCTTC.

The genes are TRBV3-1 (or the pseudogene TRBV3-2) and TRBJ1-2; D may be TRBD1 (5 bases). The V gene's germline CDR1 is LGHDT and CDR2 YNNKEL (reference sequence). V was clipped by 1 base and J by 5 bases, with 14 bases between them. This CDR3 region has 15 residues. CDR3 in DNA: TGTGCCAGCAGCCAAGGGGTTGCAGGGAAGTATGGCTACACCTTC. Residues: CASSQGVAGKYGYTF.

The chain uses TRBV2 and TRBJ2-2; D perhaps matches TRBD2 (6 bases). Germline CDR1 is SNHLY and CDR2 is FYNNEI. This CDR3 has 15 amino acids. V lost 2 bases to trimming and J lost 7 bases, with 14 bases between them. CDR3 in DNA: TGTGCCAGCAGTGAAACGGGGGTCGGCTTCGGGGAGCTGTTTTTT. Its translation: CASSETGVGFGELFF. The full variable domain, with the rest looked up from reference TRBV2 and TRBJ2-2, is EPEVTQTPSHQVTQMGQEVILRCVPISNHLYFYWYRQILGQKVEFLVSFYNNEISEKSEIFDDQFSVERPDGSNFTLKIRSTKLEDSAMYFCASSETGVGFGELFFGEGSRLTVL.

This chain links TRBV29-1 with TRBJ1-2; TRBD1 matches 9 bases. In germline, CDR1 is SQVTM, CDR2 ANQGSEA. The CDR3 has 15 residues. After removal of 0 bases from V and 5 bases from J, the junction contained 7 bases not matched to a gene. The CDR3 sequence: CSVEEGQGFRYGYTF. In DNA form, the CDR3 reads TGCAGCGTTGAAGAGGGACAGGGCTTTAGATATGGCTACACCTTC.

The V gene is TRBV9, the J gene TRBJ2-5, with a possible D match to TRBD1 (5 bases). This CDR3 is built from 15 residues. V was pared by 0 bases and J by 5 bases, with 14 bases between. Germline-derived CDR1 and CDR2 are SGDLS and YYNGEE. CDR3 sequence (DNA): TGTGCCAGCAGCGTAGACAAGGGGTCGATCGAGACCCAGTACTTC. It codes for CASSVDKGSIETQYF.

The CDR3 region is CASSSYQGPEAFF. In DNA form, the CDR3 reads TGCGCCAGCAGCTCTTACCAGGGGCCCGAAGCTTTCTTT. V and J are TRBV5-1 and TRBJ1-1; TRBD1 is a possible D gene (6 bases). The germline V and J ends were trimmed by 3 bases and 8 bases, with 14 bases remaining between them. The length of the CDR3 is 13 residues. Germline CDR1 reads SGHRS; CDR2 reads YFSETQ.

This clone was found once. This rearrangement joins TRBV4-2 to TRBJ1-1; maybe TRBD1 (6 bases). The CDR3 has 12 amino acids. Germline loops: CDR1 LGHNA, CDR2 YNFKEQ. V was pared by 0 bases and J by 11 bases, with 10 bases between. CDR3 loop: CASSQDQGTAFF. CDR3 DNA sequence: TGTGCCAGCAGCCAAGATCAGGGGACCGCTTTCTTT.

The J gene is TRBJ1-2, the V gene TRBV19; D remains ambiguous. The germline V gene encodes CDR1 LNHDA and CDR2 SQIVND (reference sequence). The CDR3 has 13 residues. Trimming cost V 0 bases and J 3 bases, with 5 bases left between them. CDR3 amino acids: CASSIDGYYGYTF. For the CDR3, the DNA is TGTGCCAGTAGTATAGACGGGTACTATGGCTACACCTTC.

CDR3 region: CAWTLGSSYTIYF. The CDR3 nucleotides read TGTGCCTGGACCCTGGGGAGTAGTTACACCATATATTTT. The rearrangement uses TRBV30 and TRBJ1-3; D not resolved. Germline values: CDR1 GTSNPN, CDR2 SVGIG (reference sequence). The V and J ends lost 4 bases and 8 bases respectively, with 15 bases between them. CDR3 size: 13 residues. The variable domain in full, with the rest retrieved from reference TRBV30 and TRBJ1-3, is SQTIHQWPATLVQPVGSPLSLECTVEGTSNPNLYWYRQAAGRGLQLLFYSVGIGQISSEVPQNLSASRPQDRQFILSSKKLLLSDSGFYLCAWTLGSSYTIYFGEGSWLTVV.

Only one count was recorded for this clone. The J gene is TRBJ1-2, the V gene TRBV6-4; TRBD1 aligns across 9 bases. In germline, CDR1 is MRHNA, CDR2 SNTAGT. With 7 bases clipped from V and 4 bases from J, the junction kept 19 bases outside the gene matches. The CDR3 is made up of 18 amino acids. The CDR3 loop is CASTRQGQGKTYAYGYTF. The CDR3 DNA reads as TGTGCCAGCACCCGCCAGGGACAGGGAAAGACATACGCCTATGGCTACACCTTC.